The source of this T cell receptor beta chain is a study of OX40 agonist ivuxolimab in advanced cancers. General study results and limits: Which antigen the expanded peripheral T cells recognized is unknown. Dose levels from 0.1 to 3.0 mg/kg saw CD4+ and CD8+ blood T cells expand clonally by week 6. Several nonresponders also turned out to have low normalized T-cell clonal expansion.

The ends were cut back, 7 bases at V and 1 base at J, with 13 bases in the middle. Germline V gene data show CDR1 as LNHDA and CDR2 as SQIVND (reference sequence). The CDR3 has 14 amino acids. The sample holds one count of this clone. The antigen is not known. Only in-frame clones appear in the TCRdb table, and some are missing; sequencing was by immunoSEQ multiplex PCR. The sample includes about 94,000 clones, roughly 84% seen only once; the top ten take just over 0.3%. This TCR was sampled from an adult with an advanced solid tumor such as melanoma, head and neck, liver or kidney cancer. The source was CD4+ or CD8+ T cells sorted from blood, collected in a trial of the OX40 agonist ivuxolimab. The genes are TRBV19 and TRBJ1-1; the D gene is possibly TRBD1 (5 bases). CDR3 residues: CASNTGRGNTEAFF. CDR3 DNA: TGTGCCAGTAATACGGGACGGGGGAACACTGAAGCTTTCTTT.